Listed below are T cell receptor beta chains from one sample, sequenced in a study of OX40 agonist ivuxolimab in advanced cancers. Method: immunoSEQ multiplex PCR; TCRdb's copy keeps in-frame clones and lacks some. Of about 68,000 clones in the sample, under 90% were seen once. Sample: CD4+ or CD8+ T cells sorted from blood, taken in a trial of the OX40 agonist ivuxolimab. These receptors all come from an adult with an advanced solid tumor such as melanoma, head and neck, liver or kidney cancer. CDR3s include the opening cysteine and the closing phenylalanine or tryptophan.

CASSYRQPDEQYF | TRBJ2-7 | TRBV6-6
CASIFRDRTDQPQHF | TRBJ1-5 | TRBV6-1
CASQNVGTSYEQYF | TRBJ2-7 | TRBV19
CASSFETRVGEQYF | TRBJ2-5 | TRBV11-1
CASSEGGRGAYEQYF | TRBJ2-7 | TRBV6-4
CASSYRVNEKLFF | TRBJ1-4 | TRBV7-9
CASSANLQGKETQYF | TRBJ2-5 | TRBV5-1
CASSIGSGRTEAFF | TRBJ1-1 | TRBV19
CASHRGGGGYNEQFF | TRBJ2-1 | TRBV11-2
CASSLTGAFSNQPQHF | TRBJ1-5 | TRBV7-2
CASTTGGNSPLHF | TRBJ1-6 | TRBV10-1
CASSFDRGNTEAFF | TRBJ1-1 | TRBV10-2
CASGIQANTEAFF | TRBJ1-1 | TRBV11-2